This T cell receptor (beta chain) derives from a study of cytomegalovirus exposure and HLA in healthy donors. Study context: Sequencing of approximately 190 million T cells in an earlier analysis found approximately 120 million unique TCR beta sequences. Study outcomes and limitations: Relative to equally common others, HLA-associated TCR beta chains showed greater clonal expansion in a later analysis. A link between a missense DCLRE1C variant and TCR beta V- and J-gene trimming emerged from a later analysis. There were reportedly fewer N-insertions in an Asian-associated ancestry cluster than the roughly 670-donor mean, in a later analysis.

The CDR3 spans 18 residues. Germline V gene data show CDR1 as LNHNV and CDR2 as YYDKDF (reference sequence). Trimming cost V 5 bases and J 2 bases, with 22 bases left between them. Vbeta (60) and Jbeta (13) primers were used in the PCR. Only in-frame clones appear in the TCRdb table, and some are missing; sequencing was by immunoSEQ multiplex PCR. This table holds roughly 35,000 clones. Regarding this clone: The antigen is undetermined.

The rearrangement joins TRBV15 to TRBJ1-5; tentatively, D is TRBD1 (6 bases). What was sequenced was PBMCs. This TCR was recovered from a woman aged 40 to 49 in good health and CMV-seropositive. The CDR3 is CATSGPRGLVSRNQPQHF. CDR3 nucleotide sequence: TGTGCCACCAGCGGACCCAGGGGTTTGGTTTCGCGCAATCAGCCCCAGCATTTT.